Listed here are 17 T cell receptor beta chains from one sample, sequenced in a study of blood T cell repertoires in COVID-19. The table came from immunoSEQ multiplex PCR; TCRdb's copy has only in-frame clones and leaves some out. The profile shows almost 400,000 clones, roughly 88% of them singletons. Sequenced material: PBMCs or T cells enriched from blood (not recorded which). The receptors stem from a woman aged 25 to 39 with acute COVID-19.

The rearrangement links TRBV18 to TRBJ1-1; 8 bases fit TRBD1. V was clipped by 1 base and J by 2 bases; unmatched bases: 6. Germline lookup yields CDR1 KGHSH and CDR2 LQKENI. CDR3 length: 16 residues. As DNA, the CDR3 is TGTGCCAGCTCACCACACGTAGGACAGGGAAACACTGAAGCTTTCTTT. This sequence encodes CASSPHVGQGNTEAFF.

V and J are TRBV25-1 and TRBJ1-2; D is undetermined. CDR1 is MGHDK and CDR2 is SYGVNS in the germline V gene. V dropped 6 bases and J dropped 4 bases, with 18 bases sitting between them. This CDR3 is 15 amino acids long. CDR3 in amino acids: CASSPEQTPRYGYTF. The CDR3 nucleotides read TGTGCCAGCAGCCCTGAACAGACCCCTCGCTATGGCTACACCTTC.

The V and J genes are TRBV7-2 and TRBJ1-4; TRBD1 aligns across 8 bases. There are 17 residues in the CDR3. V shed 5 bases, J shed 5 bases, and the junction held 13 bases outside the gene matches. Per germline, CDR1 SGHTA and CDR2 FQGNSA. The CDR3 reads CASSRSPGGQVNEKLFF. The DNA for the CDR3 is TGTGCCAGCAGCCGGTCACCTGGGGGACAGGTGAATGAAAAACTGTTTTTT.

This clone was recorded only once. The chain carries TRBV5-1 and TRBJ2-1; 13 nucleotides match TRBD2. The CDR3 runs 16 residues. Germline V lookup: CDR1 SGHRS, CDR2 YFSETQ. V was pared by 1 base and J by 2 bases, with 0 bases of the junction left unmatched. Here the CDR3 reads CASSLTSGGAYNEQFF. The DNA for the CDR3 is TGCGCCAGCAGCTTGACTAGCGGGGGGGCCTACAATGAGCAGTTCTTC.

DNA of the CDR3: TGCGCCAGCAGCCAAGTTGGGGGGGCAGGTGAGACCCAGTACTTC. It is translated as CASSQVGGAGETQYF. V and J are TRBV4-1 and TRBJ2-5; the D gene is possibly TRBD2 (7 bases). The CDR3 extends over 15 amino acids. Germline V gene sequence: CDR1 MGHRA, CDR2 YSYEKL. Trimming stripped 1 base from V and 5 bases from J, with 14 bases between.

V usage is TRBV3-1 (or the pseudogene TRBV3-2) and J usage is TRBJ1-3, with a possible D match to TRBD1 (6 bases). CDR3 length equals 18 residues. V was trimmed by 3 bases and J by 0 bases, leaving 18 bases between them. Germline-derived CDR1 and CDR2 are LGHDT and YNNKEL (reference sequence). CDR3 nucleotide sequence: TGTGCCAGCAGCCATGGTGAATCGACAGGAAACTCTGGAAACACCATATATTTT. As protein: CASSHGESTGNSGNTIYF.

This chain connects TRBV10-2 to TRBJ2-1; 8 nucleotides agree with TRBD2. V shed 0 bases and J 7 bases; nucleotides not matched to a gene: 11. The germline gives CDR1 WSHSY, CDR2 SAAADI. The CDR3 length is 17 residues. The CDR3 is CASSESLAVRSFNEQFF. CDR3 nucleotide sequence: TGCGCCAGCAGTGAGTCACTAGCGGTGCGATCATTTAATGAGCAGTTCTTC.

The rearrangement links TRBV13 to TRBJ2-1; D gene unclear. The V gene lost 3 bases and the J gene lost 3 bases, with 6 bases spanning the gap. This CDR3 spans 13 amino acids. Germline V gene lookup returns CDR1 PRHDT and CDR2 FYEKMQ (reference sequence). The CDR3 nucleotides are TGTGCCAGCAGCTTTGAGGACTACAATGAGCAGTTCTTC. It encodes CASSFEDYNEQFF.

In the case of this clone: The same CDR3 can be traced to other DNA sequences in this sample. The V gene is TRBV27, the J gene TRBJ1-2; 7 nucleotides align to TRBD1. This CDR3 has 13 residues. Germline V gene lookup returns CDR1 MNHEY and CDR2 SMNVEV (reference sequence). Losses at the gene ends were 5 bases for V and 4 bases for J; bases not matched to a gene: 4. The CDR3 loop is CASSQQGSYGYTF. The DNA of the CDR3 is TGTGCCAGCAGTCAACAGGGGAGCTATGGCTACACCTTC.

The CDR3 is CASSSTTGPTYNEQFF. DNA for the CDR3: TGTGCCAGCAGCTCAACGACAGGGCCGACCTACAATGAGCAGTTCTTC. V and J are TRBV9 and TRBJ2-1, with 7 nucleotides matching TRBD1. This CDR3 comprises 16 residues. The germline CDR1 and CDR2 sequences are SGDLS and YYNGEE. With 4 bases clipped from V and 2 bases from J, the junction kept 9 bases outside the gene matches. Full variable domain (remainder filled in from reference TRBV9 and TRBJ2-1): DSGVTQTPKHLITATGQRVTLRCSPRSGDLSVYWYQQSLDQGLQFLIQYYNGEERAKGNILERFSAQQFPDLHSELNLSSLELGDSALYFCASSSTTGPTYNEQFFGPGTRLTVL.

The genes are TRBV19 and TRBJ2-1; D is possibly TRBD2 (6 bases). The CDR3 runs 14 residues. Looked up from germline, CDR1 is LNHDA and CDR2 is SQIVND (reference sequence). Trimming cost V 11 bases and J 8 bases, with 22 bases left between them. This CDR3 is CAGGTGRSRDEQFF. CDR3 sequence (DNA): TGTGCCGGGGGGACGGGGAGGAGTAGGGATGAGCAGTTCTTC. The whole variable domain, filled in from reference TRBV19 and TRBJ2-1, reads DGGITQSPKYLFRKEGQNVTLSCEQNLNHDAMYWYRQDPGQGLRLIYYSQIVNDFQKGDIAEGYSVSREKKESFPLTVTSAQKNPTAFYLCAGGTGRSRDEQFFGPGTRLTVL.

The CDR3 protein is CASSLDRGAGNTIYF. The CDR3 coding sequence is TGTGCCAGCAGCCTAGACAGGGGAGCTGGAAACACCATATATTTT. This chain joins TRBV9 and TRBJ1-3; 8 bases match TRBD1. The germline CDR1 and CDR2 sequences are SGDLS and YYNGEE. CDR3 length: 15 amino acids. Losses at the gene ends were 4 bases for V and 2 bases for J; bases not matched to a gene: 5.

In this sample, this clone turned up once. This chain connects TRBV6-6 to TRBJ2-7; TRBD2 is a possible D gene (6 bases). CDR1 is MNHNY, CDR2 SVGAGI, per germline (reference sequence). V was pared by 1 base and J by 3 bases, with 10 bases between. CDR3 length: 14 amino acids. The CDR3, as DNA: TGTGCCAGCAGTTACTTACTAGCTCACTACGAGCAGTACTTC. The encoded protein is CASSYLLAHYEQYF.

The V gene is TRBV21-1, the J gene TRBJ2-7; no DNA check was done on the table's D call, TRBD2. TRBV21-1 is a pseudogene locus. This CDR3 is 16 amino acids long. The CDR3 region is CASSKGVGGTLYEQYF. Written as DNA, the CDR3 is TGTGCCAGCAGCAAAGGTGTTGGGGGGACCCTTTACGAGCAGTACTTC.

The rearrangement links TRBV11-2 to TRBJ1-3, with 8 bases identical to TRBD1. CDR3 length equals 15 residues. Germline V gives CDR1 SGHAT, CDR2 FQNNGV. Trimming cost V 4 bases and J 0 bases; bases outside gene matches: 2. The CDR3 here is CASSSGTGSGNTIYF. The CDR3 coding sequence is TGTGCCAGCAGCTCCGGGACAGGCTCTGGAAACACCATATATTTT.

The chain uses TRBV9 and TRBJ2-1; 10 bases map to TRBD1. Germline CDR1 and CDR2: SGDLS and YYNGEE. The junction had 5 bases not matched to a gene; V was cut back by 6 bases and J by 2 bases. The CDR3 sequence is 15 residues long. In nucleotides, the CDR3 is TGTGCCAGCAAAGGGACAGGGGAACCCTACAATGAGCAGTTCTTC. Translation: CASKGTGEPYNEQFF. Full variable domain (rest looked up from reference TRBV9 and TRBJ2-1): DSGVTQTPKHLITATGQRVTLRCSPRSGDLSVYWYQQSLDQGLQFLIQYYNGEERAKGNILERFSAQQFPDLHSELNLSSLELGDSALYFCASKGTGEPYNEQFFGPGTRLTVL.

J is TRBJ1-2 and V is TRBV19, with 9 bases matching TRBD1. CDR3 length equals 15 residues. V shed 2 bases and J 4 bases; nucleotides not matched to a gene: 5. Germline V lookup: CDR1 LNHDA, CDR2 SQIVND (reference sequence). CDR3 in amino acids: CASSITRQGGYGYTF. The CDR3 nucleotides are TGTGCCAGTAGTATAACCCGACAGGGGGGCTATGGCTACACCTTC.